This TCR beta chain came from a study of graft-versus-host responses after intestinal transplantation. Turning to the study itself: Multivisceral, liver-intestinal, or isolated intestinal grafts were transplanted into recipients. Anti-thymocyte globulin induction, then tacrolimus and steroids for around 3 years, went to all recipients.

About this clone: Its matching antigen is unknown.

Libraries were prepared by immunoSEQ multiplex PCR; TCRdb keeps only in-frame clonotypes and omits some of them. This sample has approximately 37,000 clones, with approximately 95% found just once. The study's findings and limits: Investigators detected GvH clones in recipient marrow, with some emerging earlier in ileum or blood. Maximum circulating GvH clone levels tracked with early post-transplant HvG decreases.

CDR3 length: 13 amino acids. Germline CDR1 and CDR2: SGDLS and YYNGEE. Trimming cost V 1 base and J 3 bases, with 4 bases left between them. This TCR was recovered from a human patient who received an intestinal transplant, so some T cells may come from the graft donor. Sequenced material: PBMCs, taken approximately 700 days after intestinal transplantation. The V gene is TRBV9, the J gene TRBJ2-2, with D unclear. CDR3 in DNA: TGTGCCAGCAGCGTATGGGACACCGGGGAGCTGTTTTTT. It yields the protein CASSVWDTGELFF.